The clone carrying this T cell receptor (beta chain) has only a few counts. The antigen is undetermined. This entry comes from a study of T cell repertoires in cytomegalovirus infection. About the study: The authors used CMV epitopes that were HLA-C-restricted (recently identified) and HLA-B-restricted (well studied). Study results and limitations: The ex vivo response showed dominance by HLA-C-restricted CMV-specific TCR beta clonotypes. Carriers of CMV and the relevant HLA type were discriminated by public TCR beta frequency.

TCRdb processed the reads anew with MiXCR; each CDR3 protein has one entry. In the table there are about 920,000 distinct CDR3 sequences, about a third of which are singletons. Germline loops: CDR1 MNHEY, CDR2 SVGAGI. This CDR3 has 16 residues. V lost 0 bases, J lost 4 bases, and 5 bases stayed unmatched. This TCR was recovered from a human donor in good health (CMV status not recorded). Some clones in this sample may be carry-over from other donors' samples. Sample: cultured CD8+ T cells from PBMCs, taken from culture after CMV antigen stimulation. This rearrangement joins TRBV6-5 to TRBJ2-1; 8 positions match TRBD2. The CDR3 region is CASSYSESGGYNEQFF. The CDR3 DNA is TGTGCCAGCAGTTACTCGGAAAGCGGGGGTTACAATGAGCAGTTCTTC.